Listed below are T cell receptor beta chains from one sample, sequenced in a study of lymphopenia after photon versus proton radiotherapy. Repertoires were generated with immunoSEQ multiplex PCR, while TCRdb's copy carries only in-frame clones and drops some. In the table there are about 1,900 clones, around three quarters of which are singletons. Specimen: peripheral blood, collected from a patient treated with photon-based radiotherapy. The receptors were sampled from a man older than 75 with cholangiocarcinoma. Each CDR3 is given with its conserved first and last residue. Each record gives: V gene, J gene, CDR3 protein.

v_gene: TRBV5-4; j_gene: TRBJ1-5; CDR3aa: CASSPISRKANQPQHF
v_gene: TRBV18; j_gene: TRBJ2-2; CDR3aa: CASSRPGQGATGELFF
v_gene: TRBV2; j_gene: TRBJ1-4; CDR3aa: CASSSLRGEGEKLFF
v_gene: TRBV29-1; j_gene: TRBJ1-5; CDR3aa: CSNGGNQPQHF
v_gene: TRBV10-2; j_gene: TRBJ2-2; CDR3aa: CASSELLLGGVDTGELFF
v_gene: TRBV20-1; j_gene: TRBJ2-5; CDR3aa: CSARQEETQYF
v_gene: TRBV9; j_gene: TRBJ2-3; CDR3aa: CASSVAEGSTDTQYF
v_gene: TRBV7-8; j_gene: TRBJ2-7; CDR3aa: CASSYGRSSYEQYF
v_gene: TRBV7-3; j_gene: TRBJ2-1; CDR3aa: CASSPGGGRMGEQFF
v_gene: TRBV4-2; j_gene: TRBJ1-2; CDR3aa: CASSPRMGPRDYGYTF
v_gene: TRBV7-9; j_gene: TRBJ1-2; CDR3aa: CASSPPGKPGGYTF
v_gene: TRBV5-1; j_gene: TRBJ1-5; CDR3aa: CASSLGDNQPQHF
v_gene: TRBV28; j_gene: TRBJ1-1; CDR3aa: CASSGQGANVAFF
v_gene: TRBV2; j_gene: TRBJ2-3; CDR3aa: CASRLGDTQYF
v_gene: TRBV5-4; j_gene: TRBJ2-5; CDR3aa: CASKWGQGDETQYF
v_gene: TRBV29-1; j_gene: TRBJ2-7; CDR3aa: CSVQSPGGVASEQYF
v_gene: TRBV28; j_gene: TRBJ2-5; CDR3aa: CASSPRGTGEETQYF
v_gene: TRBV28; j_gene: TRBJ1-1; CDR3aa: CASSGAHEAFF
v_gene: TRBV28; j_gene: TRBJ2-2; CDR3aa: CASRPTAGNTGELFF
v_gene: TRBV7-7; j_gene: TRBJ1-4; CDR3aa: CASSLRREDEKLFF
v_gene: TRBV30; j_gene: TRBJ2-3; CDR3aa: CAWRLTSGGRRWIASTDTQYF
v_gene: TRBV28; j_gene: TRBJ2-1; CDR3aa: CASRGPYNEQFF
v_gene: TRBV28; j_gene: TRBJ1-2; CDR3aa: CASSLYPRGNYGYTF
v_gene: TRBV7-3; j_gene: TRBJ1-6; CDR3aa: CARPLGGFITSYNSPLHF
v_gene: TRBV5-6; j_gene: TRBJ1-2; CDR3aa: CASSPDRASTTF